The 14 T cell receptor beta chains below all came from one sample that was sequenced in a study of blood T cell repertoires in COVID-19. Sequenced by immunoSEQ multiplex PCR; TCRdb stores in-frame clones only, minus some. The sample records 150,000 to 200,000 clones, 80% to 90% being singletons. Specimen: peripheral blood. The receptors come from a woman aged 65 to 85 with COVID-19, enrolled during active disease.

This clone was found once. The V call is TRBV2, the J call TRBJ1-2; 7 bases align to TRBD1. The CDR3 is 14 amino acids. Unmatched junction bases numbered 9, after V lost 6 bases and J lost 5 bases. Looked up from germline, CDR1 is SNHLY and CDR2 is FYNNEI. CDR3 in amino acids: CASRATGSEYGYTF. The CDR3 region has the DNA TGTGCCAGCAGAGCGACAGGGAGCGAATATGGCTACACCTTC.

The chain combines TRBV30 with TRBJ1-2; TRBD1 might be the D (5 bases). The CDR3 is 14 amino acids. Germline CDR1 reads GTSNPN; CDR2 reads SVGIG (reference sequence). The V gene lost 0 bases and the J gene lost 4 bases, with 12 bases spanning the gap. CDR3 amino acids: CAWSVQAVGYGYTF. The CDR3 coding sequence is TGTGCCTGGAGTGTACAGGCCGTAGGCTATGGCTACACCTTC.

V is TRBV5-1 and J is TRBJ2-1; no clear D gene. V gave up 4 bases and J gave up 4 bases, with 3 bases separating them. Germline CDR1 and CDR2: SGHRS and YFSETQ. This CDR3 has 11 amino acids. The CDR3 DNA reads as TGCGCCAGCAGCGCGTACAATGAGCAGTTCTTC. This encodes CASSAYNEQFF.

The rearrangement joins TRBV5-6 to TRBJ2-3; 7 nucleotides agree with TRBD2. The germline gives CDR1 SGHDT, CDR2 YYEEEE. This CDR3 is built from 13 residues. Losses at the gene ends were 2 bases for V and 8 bases for J; bases not matched to a gene: 5. CDR3: CASSFGRETTQYF. The CDR3 region has the DNA TGTGCCAGCAGCTTTGGGCGGGAGACTACGCAGTATTTT.

The CDR3 sequence: CAWSGEKGGAQYEQYF. Written as DNA, the CDR3 is TGTGCCTGGAGTGGCGAAAAAGGGGGCGCGCAATACGAGCAGTACTTC. V and J are TRBV30 and TRBJ2-7; 7 bases match TRBD1. The CDR3 runs to 16 residues. Germline lookup yields CDR1 GTSNPN and CDR2 SVGIG (reference sequence). V lost 1 base, J lost 4 bases, and 13 bases stayed unmatched.

The chain employs TRBV7-2 and TRBJ1-1; 7 positions agree with TRBD1. V lost 6 bases to trimming and J lost 8 bases; unmatched junction nucleotides: 3. The CDR3 spans 11 residues. Germline lookup yields CDR1 SGHTA and CDR2 FQGNSA. The CDR3 here is CASSGTVEAFF. Here the CDR3 DNA reads TGTGCCAGCAGTGGGACAGTCGAAGCTTTCTTT. The full variable domain, completed using reference TRBV7-2 and TRBJ1-1, is GAGVSQSPSNKVTEKGKDVELRCDPISGHTALYWYRQSLGQGLEFLIYFQGNSAPDKSGLPSDRFSAERTGGSVSTLTIQRTQQEDSAVYLCASSGTVEAFFGQGTRLTVV.

This clone occurred many times. The rearrangement joins TRBV14 to TRBJ1-2; 8 bases fit TRBD1. With V trimmed by 0 bases and J by 7 bases, 13 bases remained unmatched. The V gene's germline CDR1 is SGHDN and CDR2 FVKESK. The CDR3 has 17 residues. The CDR3 DNA follows: TGTGCCAGCAGCCAAGACGTCAGGGGGCTGGTTTTTGGTGGCTACACCTTC. Translated, it gives CASSQDVRGLVFGGYTF.

This clone was observed a single time. Here the CDR3 DNA reads TGTGCCAGCTCGGCCAGGGCGCTTGAAGCTTTCTTT. It codes for CASSARALEAFF. V and J are TRBV18 and TRBJ1-1, with D possibly TRBD1 on 5 matching bases. The CDR3 sequence is 12 residues long. V was pared by 6 bases and J by 7 bases, with 12 bases between. Germline V lookup: CDR1 KGHSH, CDR2 LQKENI.

The DNA of the CDR3 is TGCAGCACTAGGTCCGCAGATACGCAGTATTTT. Protein product: CSTRSADTQYF. The chain couples TRBV20-1 to TRBJ2-3; weak D call: TRBD2 (5 bases). The germline CDR1 and CDR2 sequences are DFQATT and SNEGSKA (reference sequence). There are 11 residues in the CDR3.

The chain uses TRBV29-1 and TRBJ1-1; TRBD1 aligns across 8 bases. The V segment lost 7 bases and the J segment 5 bases; nucleotides outside the gene matches: 9. The germline gives CDR1 SQVTM, CDR2 ANQGSEA. This CDR3 comprises 13 residues. The CDR3 DNA is TGCAGCGCCCACAGGGGGGAAGGGACTGAAGCTTTCTTT. It codes for CSAHRGEGTEAFF. Full variable domain (missing parts from reference TRBV29-1 and TRBJ1-1): SAVISQKPSRDICQRGTSLTIQCQVDSQVTMMFWYRQQPGQSLTLIATANQGSEATYESGFVIDKFPISRPNLTFSTLTVSNMSPEDSSIYLCSAHRGEGTEAFFGQGTRLTVV.

This clone was counted once. The gene calls are TRBV7-3 and TRBJ2-1, with a possible D match to TRBD1 (5 bases). CDR1 is SGHTA, CDR2 FQGTGA, per germline. V was shortened by 0 bases and J by 6 bases, with 12 bases between the two germline ends. This CDR3 comprises 15 residues. The CDR3: CASSLTPGNFNEQFF. The CDR3 region has the DNA TGTGCCAGCAGCTTAACCCCAGGGAATTTCAATGAGCAGTTCTTC. The entire variable domain, with the rest obtained from reference TRBV7-3 and TRBJ2-1, is as follows: GAGVSQTPSNKVTEKGKYVELRCDPISGHTALYWYRQSLGQGPEFLIYFQGTGAADDSGLPNDRFFAVRPEGSVSTLKIQRTERGDSAVYLCASSLTPGNFNEQFFGPGTRLTVL.

The V call is TRBV12-3 or TRBV12-4, the J call TRBJ2-5, with a possible D match to TRBD2 (6 bases). This CDR3 has 13 residues. V was clipped by 4 bases and J by 1 base, with 7 bases between them. Written as DNA, the CDR3 is TGTGCCAGCAGTTGGGACTTCCAAGAGACCCAGTACTTC. Protein product: CASSWDFQETQYF.

This clone came up a few times. This rearrangement joins TRBV12-3 or TRBV12-4 to TRBJ1-1, with TRBD1 as a possible D gene (5 bases). Trimming shortened V by 6 bases and J by 4 bases, and 9 bases separated the two germline ends. The CDR3 runs 12 residues. The chain's CDR3 is CASSQGPTEAFF. DNA of the CDR3: TGTGCCAGCAGCCAGGGTCCCACTGAAGCTTTCTTT.

The V call is TRBV20-1, the J call TRBJ2-1; D remains ambiguous. This CDR3 is built from 11 residues. V lost 6 bases, J lost 7 bases, and 10 bases lay in between. CDR1 and CDR2 from the germline V gene are DFQATT and SNEGSKA (reference sequence). Written as DNA, the CDR3 is TGCAGTGCAACTGACTTTAATGAGCAGTTCTTC. This gives the protein CSATDFNEQFF.